The source of this T cell receptor beta chain is a study of blood T cell repertoires in COVID-19. Original processing methods: Reference gene primer amplification gave nucleated cell count estimates. The repertoire was sequenced with immunoSEQ multiplex PCR; TCRdb's copy has only in-frame clones and lacks some. The DNA gave D and trimming, while V, J and clone size come from that table. Of roughly 64,000 clones in the sample, roughly 82% were seen once. Germline V lookup: CDR1 SGHDN, CDR2 FVKESK. V was pared by 7 bases and J by 6 bases, with 11 bases of the junction left unmatched. The CDR3 is 15 amino acids.

Sequenced: peripheral blood. The receptor comes from a human donor in a cohort sampled during active COVID-19. The V call is TRBV14, the J call TRBJ1-1; 10 bases map to TRBD1. The CDR3: CASIRTDRGRAEAFF. CDR3 coding DNA: TGTGCCAGCATCAGAACGGACAGGGGGAGGGCTGAAGCTTTCTTT.